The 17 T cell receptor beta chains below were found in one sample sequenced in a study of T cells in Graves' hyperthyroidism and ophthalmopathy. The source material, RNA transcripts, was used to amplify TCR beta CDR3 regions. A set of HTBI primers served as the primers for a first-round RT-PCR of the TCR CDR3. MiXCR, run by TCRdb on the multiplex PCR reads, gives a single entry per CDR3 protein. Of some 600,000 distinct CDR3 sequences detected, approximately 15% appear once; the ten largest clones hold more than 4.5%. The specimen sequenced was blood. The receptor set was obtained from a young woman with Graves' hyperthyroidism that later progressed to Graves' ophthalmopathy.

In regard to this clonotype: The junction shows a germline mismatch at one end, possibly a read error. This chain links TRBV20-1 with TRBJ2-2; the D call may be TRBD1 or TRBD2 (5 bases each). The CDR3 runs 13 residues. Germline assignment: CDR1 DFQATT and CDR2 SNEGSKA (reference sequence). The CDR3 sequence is CSVPDKSTGERFF. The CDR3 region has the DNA TGCAGTGTCCCGGACAAGAGCACCGGGGAGCGGTTTTTT.

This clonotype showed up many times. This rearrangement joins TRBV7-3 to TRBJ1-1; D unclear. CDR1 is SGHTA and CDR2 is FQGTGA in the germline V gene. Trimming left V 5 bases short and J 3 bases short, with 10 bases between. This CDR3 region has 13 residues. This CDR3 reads CASSPTPHTEAFF. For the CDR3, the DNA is TGTGCCAGCAGCCCTACCCCCCACACTGAAGCTTTCTTT.

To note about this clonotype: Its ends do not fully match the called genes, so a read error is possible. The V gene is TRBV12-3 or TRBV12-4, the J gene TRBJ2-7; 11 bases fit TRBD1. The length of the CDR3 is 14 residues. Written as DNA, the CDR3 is TGTGCCAGCTGCTGGACAGGGGGCAACTACGGGCAGTACTTC. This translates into CASCWTGGNYGQYF.

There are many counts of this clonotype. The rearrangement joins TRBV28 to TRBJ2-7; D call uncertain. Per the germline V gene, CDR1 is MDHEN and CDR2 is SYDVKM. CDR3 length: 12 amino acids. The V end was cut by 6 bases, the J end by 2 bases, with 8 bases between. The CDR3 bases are TGTGCCAGCAGAGGGCTAGCCTACGAGCAGTACTTC. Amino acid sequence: CASRGLAYEQYF. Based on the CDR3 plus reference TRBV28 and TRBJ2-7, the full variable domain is DVKVTQSSRYLVKRTGEKVFLECVQDMDHENMFWYRQDPGLGLRLIYFSYDVKMKEKGDIPEGYSVSREKKERFSLILESASTNQTSMYLCASRGLAYEQYFGPGTRLTVT.

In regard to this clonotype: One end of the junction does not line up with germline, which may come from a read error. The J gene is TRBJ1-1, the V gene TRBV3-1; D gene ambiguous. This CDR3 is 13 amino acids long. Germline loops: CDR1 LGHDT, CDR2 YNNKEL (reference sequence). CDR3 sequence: CACSQGGHTEAFF. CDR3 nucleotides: TGTGCCTGCAGCCAAGGAGGGCACACTGAGGCTTTCTTT.

In DNA, the CDR3 is TGTGCCAGTAGTGTATGGGGGACTACACAAGATACGCAGTATTTT. As protein: CASSVWGTTQDTQYF. The chain has TRBV19 and TRBJ2-3; TRBD2 agrees at 7 bases. This CDR3 spans 15 amino acids. J was trimmed by 5 bases and V by 5 bases; bases with no gene match: 10. Looked up from germline, CDR1 is LNHDA and CDR2 is SQIVND (reference sequence). Variable domain in full (rest from reference TRBV19 and TRBJ2-3): DGGITQSPKYLFRKEGQNVTLSCEQNLNHDAMYWYRQDPGQGLRLIYYSQIVNDFQKGDIAEGYSVSREKKESFPLTVTSAQKNPTAFYLCASSVWGTTQDTQYFGPGTRLTVL.

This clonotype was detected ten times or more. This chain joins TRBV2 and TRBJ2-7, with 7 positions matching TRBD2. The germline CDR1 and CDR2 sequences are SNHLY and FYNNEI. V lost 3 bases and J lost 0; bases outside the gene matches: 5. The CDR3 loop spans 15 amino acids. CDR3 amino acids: CASSDLLASSYEQYF. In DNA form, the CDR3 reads TGTGCCAGCAGTGATTTACTAGCGAGCTCCTACGAGCAGTACTTC.

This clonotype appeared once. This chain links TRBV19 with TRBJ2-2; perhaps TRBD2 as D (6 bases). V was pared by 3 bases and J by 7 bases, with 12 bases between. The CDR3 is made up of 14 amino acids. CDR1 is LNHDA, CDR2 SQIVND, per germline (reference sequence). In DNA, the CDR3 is TGTGCCAGTAGTATTCGGTCGGGAGTCGGGGAGCTGTTTTTT. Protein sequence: CASSIRSGVGELFF.

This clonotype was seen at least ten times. CDR3: CASSWSHTGTRQTYEQYF. The CDR3 DNA follows: TGCGCCAGCAGCTGGTCACACACCGGGACTAGGCAGACCTACGAGCAGTACTTC. The rearrangement links TRBV5-1 to TRBJ2-7, with TRBD2 identical over 8 bases. The germline V gene encodes CDR1 SGHRS and CDR2 YFSETQ. The CDR3 has 18 residues. V shed 3 bases and J 2 bases; nucleotides not matched to a gene: 16.

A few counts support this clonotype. The CDR3 DNA reads TGTGCCAGCAGCCAAGATCCGGGAGGGAACGACGAGCAGTACTTC. This gives the protein CASSQDPGGNDEQYF. The chain combines TRBV3-1 with TRBJ2-7; the match to TRBD2 covers 8 bases. This CDR3 contains 15 residues. Losses at the gene ends were 0 bases for V and 5 bases for J; bases not matched to a gene: 6. Germline assignment: CDR1 LGHDT and CDR2 YNNKEL (reference sequence).

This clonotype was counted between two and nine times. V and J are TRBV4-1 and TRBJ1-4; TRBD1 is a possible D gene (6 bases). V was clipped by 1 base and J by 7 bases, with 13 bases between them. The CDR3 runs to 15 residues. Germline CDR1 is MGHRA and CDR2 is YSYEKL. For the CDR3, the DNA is TGCGCCAGCAGCCAAGGCCAGGGGACCGGTGAAAAACTGTTTTTT. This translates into CASSQGQGTGEKLFF.

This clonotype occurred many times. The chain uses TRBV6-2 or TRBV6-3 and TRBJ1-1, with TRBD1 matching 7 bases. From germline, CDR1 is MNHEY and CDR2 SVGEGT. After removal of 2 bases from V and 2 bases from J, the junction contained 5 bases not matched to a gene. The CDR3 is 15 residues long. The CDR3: CASSYGGQTNTEAFF. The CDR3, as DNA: TGTGCCAGCAGTTACGGGGGACAGACTAACACTGAAGCTTTCTTT.

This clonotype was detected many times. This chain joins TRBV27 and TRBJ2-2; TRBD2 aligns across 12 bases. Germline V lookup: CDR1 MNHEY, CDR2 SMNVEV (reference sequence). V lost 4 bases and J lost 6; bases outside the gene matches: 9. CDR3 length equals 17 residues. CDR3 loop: CASSSTLAGGVAGELFF. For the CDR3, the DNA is TGTGCCAGCAGTTCAACTCTAGCGGGAGGGGTTGCCGGGGAGCTGTTTTTT.

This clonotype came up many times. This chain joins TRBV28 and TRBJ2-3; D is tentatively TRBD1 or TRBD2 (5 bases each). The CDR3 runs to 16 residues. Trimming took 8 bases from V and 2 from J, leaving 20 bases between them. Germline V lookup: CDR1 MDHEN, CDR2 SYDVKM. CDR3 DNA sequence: TGTGCCAGCGGGGCCGTCGAATTCGGGACCACAGATACGCAGTATTTT. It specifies CASGAVEFGTTDTQYF. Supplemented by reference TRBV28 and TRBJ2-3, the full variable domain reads DVKVTQSSRYLVKRTGEKVFLECVQDMDHENMFWYRQDPGLGLRLIYFSYDVKMKEKGDIPEGYSVSREKKERFSLILESASTNQTSMYLCASGAVEFGTTDTQYFGPGTRLTVL.

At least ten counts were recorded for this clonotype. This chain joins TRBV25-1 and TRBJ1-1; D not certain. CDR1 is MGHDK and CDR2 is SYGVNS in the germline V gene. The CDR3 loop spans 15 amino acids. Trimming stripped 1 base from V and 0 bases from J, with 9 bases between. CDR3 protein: CASSELTNLNTEAFF. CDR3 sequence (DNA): TGTGCCAGCAGTGAATTAACCAACTTGAACACTGAAGCTTTCTTT.

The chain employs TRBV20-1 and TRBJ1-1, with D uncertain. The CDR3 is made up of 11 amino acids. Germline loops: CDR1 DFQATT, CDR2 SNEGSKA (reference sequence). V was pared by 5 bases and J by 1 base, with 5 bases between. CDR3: CSAARNTEAFF. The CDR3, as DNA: TGCAGTGCTGCGAGGAACACTGAAGCTTTCTTT.

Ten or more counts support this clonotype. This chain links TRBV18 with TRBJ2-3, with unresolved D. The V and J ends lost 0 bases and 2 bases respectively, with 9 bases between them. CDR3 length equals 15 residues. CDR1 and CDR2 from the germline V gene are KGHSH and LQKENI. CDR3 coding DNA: TGTGCCAGCTCACCACCTAGTCCCTACACAGATACGCAGTATTTT. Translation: CASSPPSPYTDTQYF.